The rows below give T cell receptor beta chains drawn from one sample of a study of shared clonotypes between healthy human individuals. Libraries were prepared by immunoSEQ multiplex PCR; TCRdb keeps only in-frame clonotypes and omits some of them. The table has about 450,000 clones, 70% to 80% seen once. Sequenced material: PBMCs. These receptors were obtained from a woman in her forties in good health. Some clones in this sample may be carry-over from other donors' samples. Each CDR3 is given with its conserved first and last residue. Each record gives: CDR3 length, V gene, clone size, J gene, D gene, CDR3 protein, CDR3 DNA. A D gene is named only where the DNA matches it firmly. Rows may omit the clone size; those that give it use once, few, many or a size class.

16	TRBV9	once	TRBJ2-5	TRBD2	CASSAGLAGVGETQYF	TGTGCCAGCAGCGCCGGACTAGCGGGAGTCGGAGAGACCCAGTACTTC
15	TRBV5-1	NA	TRBJ2-7	TRBD2	CASSLRTSPPYEQYF	TGCGCCAGCAGCTTGCGGACTAGTCCGCCGTACGAGCAGTACTTC
14	TRBV9	NA	TRBJ2-2	NA	CASSVLMGTGELFF	TGTGCCAGCAGCGTATTGATGGGGACCGGGGAGCTGTTTTTT
14	TRBV27	NA	TRBJ1-3	NA	CASSLGGRGNTIYF	TGTGCCAGCAGTTTGGGGGGACGCGGAAACACCATATATTTT
12	TRBV15	NA	TRBJ1-3	NA	CATSDLGNTIYF	TGTGCCACCAGCGATTTGGGAAACACCATATATTTT
17	TRBV7-9	NA	TRBJ2-7	TRBD2	CASSLVTASGRLYEQYF	TGTGCCAGCAGCTTAGTCACGGCTAGCGGGAGATTGTACGAGCAGTACTTC
15	TRBV30	NA	TRBJ1-4	NA	CACAPAGFWNEKLFF	TGTGCCTGCGCTCCCGCAGGGTTTTGGAATGAAAAACTGTTTTTT
13	TRBV7-7	NA	TRBJ2-1	NA	CASSFAPQNEQFF	TGTGCCAGCAGCTTTGCACCTCAGAATGAGCAGTTCTTC
15	TRBV28	NA	TRBJ2-7	NA	CASSLYWGASYEQYF	TGTGCCAGCAGTTTATACTGGGGGGCAAGCTACGAGCAGTACTTC
13	TRBV11-2	NA	TRBJ2-7	NA	CASSRGATGEQYF	TGTGCCAGCAGCCGGGGCGCCACGGGCGAGCAGTACTTC
13	TRBV18	NA	TRBJ2-7	NA	CASSPGTGYEQYF	TGTGCCAGCTCACCTGGGACGGGGTACGAGCAGTACTTC
17	TRBV9	NA	TRBJ2-1	TRBD2	CASSVDSSGSSYNEQFF	TGTGCCAGCAGCGTAGATTCTAGCGGGAGCTCCTACAATGAGCAGTTCTTC
15	TRBV11-2	once	TRBJ2-5	TRBD2	CASSSLAGAVETQYF	TGTGCCAGCAGCTCACTAGCGGGAGCGGTGGAGACCCAGTACTTC
21	TRBV27	NA	TRBJ2-7	NA	CASSLVAASLAGDSLLYEQYF	TGTGCCAGCAGTTTAGTGGCCGCGTCTTTGGCAGGAGATAGTCTGCTATACGAGCAGTACTTC
15	TRBV6-4	NA	TRBJ1-4	TRBD1	CASSAGQGANEKLFF	TGTGCCAGCAGTGCCGGACAGGGGGCAAATGAAAAACTGTTTTTT
16	TRBV4-2	NA	TRBJ2-3	TRBD2	CASSLNPAGVTDTQYF	TGTGCCAGCAGTCTCAACCCCGCGGGGGTAACAGATACGCAGTATTTT
15	TRBV6-1	once	TRBJ1-3	TRBD1	CASRLQGGSGNTIYF	TGTGCCAGCAGACTACAGGGGGGGAGTGGAAACACCATATATTTT
14	TRBV14	few	TRBJ1-3	NA	CASSPGFSGNTIYF	TGTGCCAGCAGCCCGGGATTCTCTGGAAACACCATATATTTT
15	TRBV5-1	NA	TRBJ2-7	TRBD1	CASSPDRESSYEQYF	TGCGCCAGCAGCCCGGACAGGGAAAGCTCCTACGAGCAGTACTTC
16	TRBV5-4	NA	TRBJ2-3	TRBD2	CASSPTATSGTDTQYF	TGTGCCAGCAGCCCCACGGCGACTAGCGGGACAGATACGCAGTATTTT
15	TRBV19	NA	TRBJ2-2	TRBD1	CASSGQGALPGELFF	TGTGCCAGTAGTGGGCAGGGGGCTCTCCCCGGGGAGCTGTTTTTT
14	TRBV28	NA	TRBJ1-5	NA	CASTKGGRNQPQHF	TGTGCCAGCACCAAGGGAGGGCGGAATCAGCCCCAGCATTTT
16	TRBV5-4	NA	TRBJ2-6	NA	CASSPTWSSGANVLTF	TGTGCCAGCAGCCCAACATGGAGCTCTGGGGCCAACGTCCTGACTTTC
14	TRBV5-1	NA	TRBJ1-4	NA	CASSLVGYNEKLFF	TGCGCCAGCAGCTTGGTAGGGTATAATGAAAAACTGTTTTTT
11	TRBV19	NA	TRBJ1-1	NA	CASSMDTEAFF	TGTGCCAGTAGTATGGACACTGAAGCTTTCTTT
14	TRBV9	NA	TRBJ2-7	NA	CASSVEGRDYEQYF	TGTGCCAGCAGCGTAGAAGGACGGGACTACGAGCAGTACTTC
15	TRBV15	NA	TRBJ1-1	TRBD1	CATSRDWARGTEAFF	TGTGCCACCAGCAGAGATTGGGCCAGGGGGACTGAAGCTTTCTTT
14	TRBV2	NA	TRBJ2-1	NA	CASSERGWYNEQFF	TGTGCCAGCAGTGAGAGGGGGTGGTACAATGAGCAGTTCTTC
13	TRBV6-1	NA	TRBJ1-5	NA	CASSEAGSQPQHF	TGTGCCAGCAGTGAAGCAGGGTCCCAGCCCCAGCATTTT
15	TRBV7-2	NA	TRBJ2-7	TRBD2	CASSLSSGATYEQYF	TGTGCCAGCAGCTTGAGTAGCGGGGCCACCTACGAGCAGTACTTC
13	TRBV6-4	NA	TRBJ1-1	NA	CASSMTANTEAFF	TGTGCCAGCAGTATGACAGCGAACACTGAAGCTTTCTTT
16	TRBV9	NA	TRBJ2-3	NA	CASSNLLGRLTDTQYF	TGTGCCAGCAGCAACCTCTTGGGGAGATTAACAGATACGCAGTATTTT
14	TRBV10-3	few	TRBJ2-3	TRBD2	CAISGSSGSYTQYF	TGTGCCATCAGTGGCTCTAGCGGGAGCTATACGCAGTATTTT
12	TRBV7-9	many	TRBJ1-1	NA	CASSSQGTEAFF	TGTGCCAGCAGCTCCCAGGGGACTGAAGCTTTCTTT
14	TRBV6-1	NA	TRBJ2-7	NA	CASSGGRVYYEQYF	TGTGCCAGCAGTGGGGGACGGGTGTACTACGAGCAGTACTTC